The 17 T cell receptor beta chains presented below share a single source sample, sequenced in a study of long-term antiretroviral therapy in people with HIV. They ran version v3.0 of the immunoSEQ assay at survey level. Clones were sequenced by immunoSEQ multiplex PCR, and TCRdb holds only the in-frame ones, with some missing. The repertoire includes some 28,000 clones, 85% to 95% of them detected once, and approximately 3% sits in the top ten. This specimen was unsorted PBMCs, taken 5.3 years after starting antiretroviral therapy. The origin of the receptors is a man between 45 and 60 years old with HIV.

This chain uses TRBV19 with TRBJ2-2; D is uncertain. V lost 5 bases and J lost 0, with 7 bases in between. The CDR3 has 14 amino acids. Germline V gives CDR1 LNHDA, CDR2 SQIVND (reference sequence). The CDR3 bases are TGTGCCAGTAGTCTCGCAGCGAACACCGGGGAGCTGTTTTTT. It codes for CASSLAANTGELFF.

In DNA form, the CDR3 reads TGTGCCAGCAGTCCTAACACTGAAGCTTTCTTT. Translated: CASSPNTEAFF. This chain joins TRBV28 and TRBJ1-1; no clear D gene. CDR3 size: 11 residues. The V gene's germline CDR1 is MDHEN and CDR2 SYDVKM. V lost 5 bases, J lost 2 bases, and 3 bases lay in between.

The chain joins TRBV18 to TRBJ1-2; D ambiguous. V lost 2 bases and J 6 bases, leaving 10 bases between the germline ends. This CDR3 comprises 13 residues. Germline-derived CDR1 and CDR2 are KGHSH and LQKENI. The CDR3 spells CASSPAVGNGYTF. The CDR3 DNA reads as TGTGCCAGCTCACCAGCGGTGGGGAATGGCTACACCTTC.

This clone was detected once. The chain combines TRBV19 with TRBJ1-2, with D perhaps matching TRBD1 (5 bases). This CDR3 has 13 residues. Germline V gene sequence: CDR1 LNHDA, CDR2 SQIVND (reference sequence). Trimming left V 1 base short and J 8 bases short, with 11 bases between. CDR3 amino acids: CASSIAPAGGYTF. The CDR3 nucleotides are TGTGCCAGTAGTATAGCTCCCGCAGGGGGCTACACCTTC.

This clone came up once. The chain links TRBV9 to TRBJ1-1, with 8 bases lining up with TRBD1. The J segment lost 5 bases and the V segment lost 2 bases, leaving 5 bases of the junction unmatched. The CDR3 runs 14 residues. Germline-derived CDR1 and CDR2 are SGDLS and YYNGEE. The CDR3 here is CASSVRTGKTEAFF. The DNA for the CDR3 is TGTGCCAGCAGCGTTAGGACAGGGAAAACTGAAGCTTTCTTT.

This chain uses TRBV4-1 with TRBJ2-7, with a weak D call TRBD1 (6 bases). V lost 0 bases and J 3 bases, leaving 12 bases between the germline ends. Germline V gives CDR1 MGHRA, CDR2 YSYEKL. This CDR3 spans 15 amino acids. The CDR3 protein is CASSQDRAGDYEQYF. The CDR3 region has the DNA TGCGCCAGCAGCCAAGATCGGGCAGGGGACTACGAGCAGTACTTC.

V is TRBV6-4 and J is TRBJ1-5; no firm D call. V shed 4 bases and J shed 0 bases, with 4 bases lying between them. The CDR3 sequence is 13 residues long. The germline CDR1 and CDR2 sequences are MRHNA and SNTAGT. CDR3 nucleotides: TGTGCCAGCAGTGCGTATAGCAATCAGCCCCAGCATTTT. Translation: CASSAYSNQPQHF.

V and J are TRBV6-1 and TRBJ1-1, with a weak D call TRBD1 (6 bases). The germline V and J ends were trimmed by 5 bases and 4 bases, with 17 bases remaining between them. The CDR3 runs 15 residues. Germline V CDR1 and CDR2: MNHNS, SASEGT. CDR3 in DNA: TGTGCCAGCAGTCAACCCTTGGACAGAGGCACTGAAGCTTTCTTT. This encodes CASSQPLDRGTEAFF.

The chain has TRBV18 and TRBJ1-5; no clear D gene. The CDR3 contains 15 residues. The germline CDR1 and CDR2 sequences are KGHSH and LQKENI. V lost 2 bases to trimming and J lost 0 bases, with 8 bases between them. The CDR3, as DNA: TGTGCCAGCTCACCAGAAGGAAGTAGCAATCAGCCCCAGCATTTT. Translated: CASSPEGSSNQPQHF.

This clone was seen a single time. The chain is built from TRBV7-2 and TRBJ2-2; D possibly corresponds to TRBD1 (7 bases). The CDR3 is made up of 17 amino acids. Germline CDR1 SGHTA, CDR2 FQGNSA. The V end lost 2 bases, the J end lost 4 bases, and 17 bases lay between the germline ends. The CDR3 is CASSLYPGGRGTGELFF. DNA of the CDR3: TGTGCCAGCAGCTTATACCCAGGGGGGCGAGGCACCGGGGAGCTGTTTTTT.

V gene TRBV10-3 combines with J gene TRBJ2-7; D unclear. Germline lookup yields CDR1 ENHRY and CDR2 SYGVKD. V lost 6 bases and J 0 bases, leaving 9 bases between the germline ends. The CDR3 is 13 residues long. The CDR3 here is CAIRDDFSYEQYF. The CDR3 coding sequence is TGTGCCATCAGGGACGACTTCTCCTACGAGCAGTACTTC.

The chain uses TRBV19 and TRBJ1-5, with 9 bases fitting TRBD1. From germline, CDR1 is LNHDA and CDR2 SQIVND (reference sequence). The CDR3 loop spans 19 amino acids. The J segment lost 2 bases and the V segment lost 5 bases, leaving 16 bases of the junction unmatched. In DNA, the CDR3 is TGTGCCAGTAGTTGGGACAGGGAAGGACCTACTAGGGGCAATCAGCCCCAGCATTTT. Its protein is CASSWDREGPTRGNQPQHF.

The V call is TRBV9, the J call TRBJ2-7; 9 nucleotides align to TRBD1. V lost 0 bases and J lost 1; bases outside the gene matches: 8. Germline-derived CDR1 and CDR2 are SGDLS and YYNGEE. The CDR3 is 17 residues long. CDR3 DNA: TGTGCCAGCAGCGTAGGGTGGGCCGGGACAGGGTCCTACGAGCAGTACTTC. It codes for CASSVGWAGTGSYEQYF.

The CDR3, as DNA: TGTGCCAGCAGCTTGAGTAGCGGGGGCCCCTACGAGCAGTACTTC. As protein: CASSLSSGGPYEQYF. The rearrangement joins TRBV7-2 to TRBJ2-7, with 9 bases aligning to TRBD2. J gave up 2 bases and V 3 bases, and 5 bases lay outside the gene matches. The CDR3 spans 15 residues. Per the germline V gene, CDR1 is SGHTA and CDR2 is FQGNSA.

V and J are TRBV2 and TRBJ1-5, with D hard to call. There are 15 residues in the CDR3. The V gene lost 8 bases and the J gene lost 4 bases, with 18 bases spanning the gap. Germline lookup yields CDR1 SNHLY and CDR2 FYNNEI. The CDR3, as DNA: TGTGCCAGCGCGAGAGACCCAAGTATGAATCAGCCCCAGCATTTT. This translates into CASARDPSMNQPQHF. The whole variable domain, filled in from reference TRBV2 and TRBJ1-5, reads EPEVTQTPSHQVTQMGQEVILRCVPISNHLYFYWYRQILGQKVEFLVSFYNNEISEKSEIFDDQFSVERPDGSNFTLKIRSTKLEDSAMYFCASARDPSMNQPQHFGDGTRLSIL.

The V and J genes are TRBV5-8 and TRBJ1-1; D remains unclear. Deletions cut 0 bases from V and 0 bases from J, with 6 bases between. Germline V gene sequence: CDR1 SGHTS, CDR2 YDEGEE. The CDR3 runs 14 residues. The CDR3 DNA is TGTGCCAGCAGCTTGGGGGTACTGAACACTGAAGCTTTCTTT. Translated, it gives CASSLGVLNTEAFF.

This clone has only one observation. CDR3 sequence (DNA): TGTGCCAGCAGCTTAAACGCGGGACAGGGGAATGAGCAGTTCTTC. Translated: CASSLNAGQGNEQFF. V gene TRBV11-2 combines with J gene TRBJ2-1; TRBD1 agrees at 10 bases. Looked up from germline, CDR1 is SGHAT and CDR2 is FQNNGV. This CDR3 has 15 residues. V was clipped by 2 bases and J by 7 bases; unmatched bases: 5.